The clone carrying this TCR beta chain was seen only a few times. Its antigen remains unknown. The CDR3 ends on some other residue instead of the conserved phenylalanine or tryptophan, so this is likely a read error. These data are taken from a study of identical twins. All donors comprised healthy Caucasians. Study-wide findings and caveats: Fewer insertions characterized abundant cord blood beta clonotypes, whereas memory repertoires showed none. Invariant MAIT and iNKT cells could partly confound zero-insertion analyses.

TCRdb fed the 5' RACE reads into MiXCR, producing one record per CDR3 protein. The profile shows approximately 670,000 distinct CDR3 sequences, approximately 6% of them singletons. Sequencing input: naive T cells sorted from blood. The sequence was collected from a man between 18 and 35 years old in good health.

CDR3 nucleotide sequence: TGCAGTGCTAGGGGGATCTTCTCTGGAAACACCATATATTGT. This codes for CSARGIFSGNTIYC. The chain carries TRBV20-1 and TRBJ1-3; D not resolved. The CDR3 consists of 14 residues. The V and J ends lost 3 bases and 0 bases respectively, with 9 bases between them. Germline V gene data show CDR1 as DFQATT and CDR2 as SNEGSKA (reference sequence).